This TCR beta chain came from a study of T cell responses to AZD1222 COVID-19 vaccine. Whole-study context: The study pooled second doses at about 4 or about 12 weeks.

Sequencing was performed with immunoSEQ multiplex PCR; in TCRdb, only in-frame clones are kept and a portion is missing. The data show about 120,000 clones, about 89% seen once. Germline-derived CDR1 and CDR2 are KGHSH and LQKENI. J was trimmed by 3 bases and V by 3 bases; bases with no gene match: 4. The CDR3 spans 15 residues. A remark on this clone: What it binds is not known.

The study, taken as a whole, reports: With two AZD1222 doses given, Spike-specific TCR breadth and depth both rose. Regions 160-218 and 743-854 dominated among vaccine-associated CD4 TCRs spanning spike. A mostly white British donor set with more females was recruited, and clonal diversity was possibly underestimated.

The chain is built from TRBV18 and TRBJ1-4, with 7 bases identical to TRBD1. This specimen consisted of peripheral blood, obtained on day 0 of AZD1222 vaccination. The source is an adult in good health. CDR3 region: CASSPSGTANEKLFF. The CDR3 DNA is TGTGCCAGCTCACCCTCCGGGACAGCTAATGAAAAACTGTTTTTT.